This TCR beta chain originates from a study of blood T cell repertoires in COVID-19 (dated by TCRdb to 2020 to 2021). Notes on the research overall: Samples from collaborators originated in the United States, Italy and Spain and spanned both the acute and convalescent phases of COVID-19. Where available, HLA class I and class II types were taken from metadata supplied by the sample provider and were not determined by assay-based typing. Deeply sampled blood TCRbeta repertoires from subjects exposed to, actively infected with, or recovered from COVID-19 were included in the dataset. Sample metadata almost always included a de-identified subject ID, COVID-19 status, age in years and sex. The samples were drawn from the first 160 participants of the ongoing ImmuneRACE study and from 1,254 subjects provided by 6 global collaborators. The prospective study material was composed of cDNA or gDNA derived from T cells, B-cell-depleted T cells, or PBMCs. The repertoires were released in a freely available public database meant as a resource for research on the immune response to SARS-CoV-2. Findings and caveats that apply to the study as a whole: How much clinical and demographic metadata was included differed by source and by participant, and the metadata was provided uncurated.

V loses 7 bases of germline sequence and J loses 2 bases, and the interval between the two ends is 11 bases. CDR3 length: 13 amino acids, cysteine to phenylalanine. CDR3 DNA only is kept here, 39 bases in frame from base 1. Remarks on this clone: Its binding antigen is unknown. The sample holds no much larger clone one base away, and base qualities are not on file.

Collaborating institutions collected whole blood in K2EDTA tubes following their own protocols. Collaborator samples were shipped for TCRbeta analysis as frozen whole blood, isolated PBMCs, or DNA extracted from either sample type. TCRbeta CDR3 regions were amplified from genomic DNA by means of the immunoSEQ Assay, a bias-controlled multiplex PCR. As for how the authors treated the data: Within the assay, amplification of reference gene primers was used to estimate how many nucleated cells each sample contained. Sequence reads were collapsed and filtered to measure the absolute abundance of every unique TCRbeta CDR3 rearrangement. For each sample, productive Simpson clonality was calculated as the square root of Simpson's diversity index over productive rearrangements. This immuneACCESS table, as held by TCRdb, lists in-frame sequences with V and J called but not all clones. Of the missing ones, under half trace to an unresolved V gene in checked studies; the others have no known cause. Clonal size and the V and J genes are those of that table, whereas D and trimming came from the DNA. The sample profile shows under 150,000 clones; 84% of them were found once. The ten top clones hold roughly 8.3% of the sample.

The TCR comes from an elderly woman in a cohort sampled during active or convalescent COVID-19. The sequenced material came from peripheral blood. The chain couples TRBV12-3 or TRBV12-4 to TRBJ1-1, with the D gene uncertain. The bases read TGTGCCAGCAATCACGGGTTTAACACTGAAGCTTTCTTT. Its amino acids are CASNHGFNTEAFF.